The 10 T cell receptor beta chains given below trace back to one sample, sequenced in a study of human T cells and chemical hapten exposure. Blood, whole and unfractionated, served as the source for total RNA extraction. MiXCR, run by TCRdb on the 5' RACE reads, gives a single entry per CDR3 protein. The table records roughly 82,000 distinct CDR3 sequences, about a sixth of them present only once. These receptors came from a female donor in good health.

This clonotype was detected only a few times. The chain combines TRBV20-1 with TRBJ2-3; D may match TRBD1 or TRBD2 (6 bases each). The CDR3 has 14 amino acids. V dropped 2 bases and J dropped 5 bases, with 14 bases sitting between them. Germline V CDR1 and CDR2: DFQATT, SNEGSKA (reference sequence). CDR3 DNA: TGCAGTGCTAGAATCGGGGGCCCACGAGATACGCAGTATTTT. Translating gives CSARIGGPRDTQYF.

This clonotype has a count of ten or more. The chain employs TRBV20-1 and TRBJ1-2; D is possibly TRBD1 (5 bases). The CDR3 length is 14 residues. Between the trimmed V and J ends, which lost 5 bases and 2 bases, there was a span of 15 bases. Germline V gene lookup returns CDR1 DFQATT and CDR2 SNEGSKA (reference sequence). Here the CDR3 DNA reads TGCAGTGCTCGCCCCGGGGCGCAAAACTATGGCTACACCTTC. Translated, it gives CSARPGAQNYGYTF.

This clonotype was seen a few times. V usage is TRBV5-1 and J usage is TRBJ2-1; no reliable D call. The V and J ends lost 3 bases and 6 bases respectively, with 10 bases between them. The germline V gene has CDR1 SGHRS and CDR2 YFSETQ. The CDR3 runs 13 residues. DNA for the CDR3: TGCGCCAGCAGCTACGCCTCGGCCAATGAGCAGTTCTTC. Protein product: CASSYASANEQFF.

V and J are TRBV5-6 and TRBJ1-4, with TRBD1 matching 7 bases. J lost 7 bases, V lost 4 bases, and 16 bases had no gene match. The CDR3 length is 17 residues. Germline V gene sequence: CDR1 SGHDT, CDR2 YYEEEE. CDR3 loop: CASSPEAGGDSGEKLFF. DNA for the CDR3: TGTGCCAGCAGCCCCGAGGCAGGGGGGGACAGCGGTGAAAAACTGTTTTTT.

The chain employs TRBV3-1 and TRBJ2-3, with a weak D call TRBD2 (6 bases). The CDR3 is made up of 16 amino acids. Trimming took 4 bases from V and 1 from J, leaving 15 bases between them. Looked up from germline, CDR1 is LGHDT and CDR2 is YNNKEL (reference sequence). The CDR3, as DNA: TGTGCCAGCAGCCCGACTAGATCGTTAGGCACAGATACGCAGTATTTT. Its protein is CASSPTRSLGTDTQYF.

Only a few counts were recorded for this clonotype. The genes are TRBV6-5 and TRBJ1-6, with D maybe TRBD1 (5 bases). The CDR3 consists of 14 residues. Trimming stripped 2 bases from V and 9 bases from J, with 11 bases between. Per germline, CDR1 MNHEY and CDR2 SVGAGI. CDR3 protein: CASSYEGSSSPLHF. CDR3 DNA sequence: TGTGCCAGCAGTTACGAGGGGTCTAGTTCACCCCTCCACTTT.

This clonotype occurred a few times. CDR3 nucleotides: TGTGCCAGCAGCCCAGGTCTGAATCAGCCCCAGCATTTT. Translating gives CASSPGLNQPQHF. The chain carries TRBV11-2 and TRBJ1-5; D unclear. V lost 5 bases, J lost 4 bases, and 9 bases lay in between. The CDR3 length is 13 residues. Germline CDR1 SGHAT, CDR2 FQNNGV.

This clonotype was counted only a few times. The rearrangement links TRBV9 to TRBJ1-6; TRBD1 aligns across 7 bases. Trimming removed 3 bases from V and 7 bases from J; junction bases left unmatched: 7. Germline CDR1 is SGDLS and CDR2 is YYNGEE. This CDR3 has 15 amino acids. CDR3 region: CASSASGTDNSPLHF. DNA for the CDR3: TGTGCCAGCAGCGCATCCGGGACAGACAATTCACCCCTCCACTTT.

This clonotype was seen more than once but under ten times. V and J are TRBV27 and TRBJ1-6; 8 bases line up with TRBD1. CDR3 length: 16 residues. V lost 4 bases to trimming and J lost 2 bases; unmatched junction nucleotides: 4. In germline, CDR1 is MNHEY, CDR2 SMNVEV (reference sequence). CDR3 sequence: CASSSGQGAYNSPLHF. DNA of the CDR3: TGTGCCAGCAGTTCCGGACAGGGCGCCTATAATTCACCCCTCCACTTT.

The chain links TRBV29-1 to TRBJ1-2; D gene ambiguous. The length of the CDR3 is 12 residues. Germline V gene data show CDR1 as SQVTM and CDR2 as ANQGSEA. The V end lost 3 bases, the J end lost 6 bases, and 11 bases lay between the germline ends. CDR3 residues: CSVDPAVNGYTF. The CDR3 DNA reads TGCAGCGTTGATCCGGCAGTTAATGGCTACACCTTC.